A selection of T cell receptor beta chains follows, all from one sample in a study of T cell responses to AZD1222 COVID-19 vaccine. Sequenced by immunoSEQ multiplex PCR; TCRdb stores in-frame clones only, minus some. The sample includes 70,000 to 75,000 clones, 70% to 90% of them seen just once. Sequenced material: peripheral blood, taken 28 days after the second AZD1222 dose. The receptors here all came from an adult who received the AZD1222 COVID-19 vaccine. Each CDR3 is given without its conserved first and last residue. The D gene is left open where the match is weak.

D | J | V | CDR3
- | TRBJ2-3 | TRBV3-1/TRBV3-2 | ASSRFLGTDTQY
TRBD1 | TRBJ1-5 | TRBV6-2/TRBV6-3 | ASSRTTGGSQPQH
- | TRBJ1-2 | TRBV18 | ASSPRQENYGYT
- | TRBJ2-2 | TRBV6-5 | ASSYDLARTGELF
- | TRBJ2-7 | TRBV21-1 | ASSNRDLAYEQY
TRBD2 | TRBJ2-1 | TRBV7-7 | ASSPRLAGSYNEQF
- | TRBJ1-2 | TRBV7-8 | ASSHDSYGYT
- | TRBJ1-5 | TRBV3-1/TRBV3-2 | ASSKGVGGPQH
- | TRBJ2-7 | TRBV19 | ASSIRPGDVNYEQY
- | TRBJ1-4 | TRBV11-2 | ASSLAEWEKLF
- | TRBJ1-1 | TRBV29-1 | SGGREAF
- | TRBJ1-3 | TRBV19 | ASSRGLFSGNTIY
- | TRBJ2-7 | TRBV6-1 | ASSEGGSHVWEQY
- | TRBJ1-2 | TRBV6-5 | ASSYSTGAGGYT
TRBD1 | TRBJ1-4 | TRBV12-5 | ASGPAGTGVEKLF
- | TRBJ1-1 | TRBV2 | ASSVMNTEAF
- | TRBJ1-2 | TRBV18 | ASSPLTSDGYT
- | TRBJ1-5 | TRBV11-2 | ASSLGQGGNDQPQH
TRBD2 | TRBJ2-7 | TRBV5-1 | ASSTGLAGVYEQY
- | TRBJ2-7 | TRBV3-1/TRBV3-2 | ASSQTPGHSYEQY
- | TRBJ1-1 | TRBV7-8 | ASAGGRGGNTEAF
- | TRBJ2-5 | TRBV19 | ASGGWGGQETQY
- | TRBJ1-1 | TRBV18 | ASSGNGEAF
- | TRBJ1-5 | TRBV27 | ASKVGGGNQPQH
- | TRBJ1-1 | TRBV7-9 | ASSLLENTEAF
- | TRBJ2-7 | TRBV6-6 | ASRPTGRQEQY
- | TRBJ2-7 | TRBV7-9 | ASGRWQGLIYEQY